The rows below give T cell receptor beta chains drawn from one sample of a study of OX40 agonist ivuxolimab in advanced cancers. Repertoires were generated with immunoSEQ multiplex PCR, while TCRdb's copy carries only in-frame clones and drops some. The data show approximately 77,000 clones, approximately 90% seen once. The material was CD4+ or CD8+ T cells sorted from blood, obtained in a trial of the OX40 agonist ivuxolimab. The receptors derive from an adult with an advanced solid tumor such as melanoma, head and neck, liver or kidney cancer. The CDR3 runs from the conserved cysteine through the conserved F or W. The D gene is left open where the match is weak. Rows give clone size only sometimes, using once, few, many, or a class for an expanded clone.

>.|TRBJ1-2|14|.|TRBV5-4
TGCGCCAGCAGCCAAGATCGGACCTTCAGGGGCTACACCTTC
CASSQDRTFRGYTF
>.|TRBJ2-7|13|.|TRBV6-6
TGTGCCAGCAGTTACGATCGGGGCTACGAGCAGTACTTC
CASSYDRGYEQYF
>.|TRBJ1-1|16|.|TRBV27
TGTGCCAGCAGTTTATCGGGCGCACCGGGGAACACTGAAGCTTTCTTT
CASSLSGAPGNTEAFF
>.|TRBJ1-3|15|.|TRBV6-5
TGTGCCAGCAGTAAACAGGGATACTCTGGAAACACCATATATTTT
CASSKQGYSGNTIYF
>.|TRBJ2-5|16|.|TRBV5-8
TGTGCCAGCAGCCCCAACCACGGACACGTCCAAGAGACCCAGTACTTC
CASSPNHGHVQETQYF
>.|TRBJ1-6|12|.|TRBV7-9
TGTGCCAGCAGCTTAGGGTATTCACCCCTCCACTTT
CASSLGYSPLHF
>TRBD2|TRBJ2-1|14|.|TRBV29-1
TGCAGCGTTGTTTCCGGGAGGGCCCTCAATGAGCAGTTCTTC
CSVVSGRALNEQFF
>TRBD1|TRBJ2-7|12|.|TRBV7-3
TGTGCCAGCAGCACAGGGGGCTGGGAGCAGTACTTC
CASSTGGWEQYF
>TRBD1|TRBJ2-1|14|.|TRBV19
TGTGCCAGTAGTTGGGGGACAGGGCACTATGAGCAGTTCTTC
CASSWGTGHYEQFF
>.|TRBJ2-3|14|.|TRBV5-1
TGCGCCAGCAGCTTAGGGGACAGCACAGATACGCAGTATTTT
CASSLGDSTDTQYF
>.|TRBJ1-3|16|.|TRBV15
TGTGCCACCAGCATTACCCCCCGGGGAGAATTAAACACCATATATTTT
CATSITPRGELNTIYF
>.|TRBJ2-5|15|.|TRBV25-1
TGTGCCAGCAGTGAATCTTTGGACCCCTGGGAGACCCAGTACTTC
CASSESLDPWETQYF
>.|TRBJ2-7|13|.|TRBV2
TGTGCCAGCAGTGTGTGGAGCTCCTACGAGCAGTACTTC
CASSVWSSYEQYF
>TRBD1|TRBJ2-7|15|.|TRBV5-5
TGTGCCAGCAGCTTTGAACAGGGGACCACTTACGAGCAGTACTTC
CASSFEQGTTYEQYF
>.|TRBJ1-5|15|.|TRBV27
TGTGCCAGCAGGGCAGGACCGGGAAGCAATCAGCCCCAGCATTTT
CASRAGPGSNQPQHF
>TRBD1|TRBJ1-1|16|.|TRBV9
TGTGCCAGCAGCGTAGAGGGGGACAGGGGAAGGGCTGAAGCTTTCTTT
CASSVEGDRGRAEAFF
>TRBD2|TRBJ2-1|15|.|TRBV7-9
TGTGCCAGCAGCTTACTAGCGGGTGGCTACAATGAGCAGTTCTTC
CASSLLAGGYNEQFF
>.|TRBJ1-1|14|.|TRBV6-6
TGTGCCAGCAGACAACCGGGGGAGGACACTGAAGCTTTCTTT
CASRQPGEDTEAFF
>.|TRBJ2-5|11|once|TRBV28
TGTGCCAGCGGTTTCTGGGAGACCCAGTACTTC
CASGFWETQYF
>TRBD2|TRBJ2-2|17|.|TRBV28
TGTGCCAGCAGCCTCTGGGAAGCGGGAGCTTGGACCGGGGAGCTGTTTTTT
CASSLWEAGAWTGELFF
>TRBD2|TRBJ2-1|14|.|TRBV13
TGTGCCACCTCGACTAGCGGGAGGAACAATGAGCAGTTCTTC
CATSTSGRNNEQFF
>TRBD1|TRBJ1-3|15|once|TRBV9
TGTGCCAGCAGCGTTGGACAGGGTCCTGGAAACACCATATATTTT
CASSVGQGPGNTIYF
>.|TRBJ1-2|15|.|TRBV4-3
TGCGCCAGCAGCCAAGAAGACAGGATTGTCTATGGCTACACCTTC
CASSQEDRIVYGYTF
>.|TRBJ2-7|15|.|TRBV19
TGTGCCAGTACCATTCGCGGAATCGGGAGCAACGAGCAGTACTTC
CASTIRGIGSNEQYF
>.|TRBJ2-3|16|.|TRBV9
TGTGCCAGCAGCGTAGAGGTTAGCGCCATCACAGATACGCAGTATTTT
CASSVEVSAITDTQYF
>TRBD2|TRBJ2-3|16|.|TRBV27
TGTGCCAGCAGTCCCTCAGCGGGAGAACGCACAGATACGCAGTATTTT
CASSPSAGERTDTQYF
>.|TRBJ2-1|14|.|TRBV7-9
TGTGCCAGCAGCTTAGCGACTAGCTACAATGAGCAGTTCTTC
CASSLATSYNEQFF
>TRBD2|TRBJ2-5|18|.|TRBV12-5
TGTGCTAGTGGCCCCGGGACTAGCGGGGAAGGGTACCAAGAGACCCAGTACTTC
CASGPGTSGEGYQETQYF
>TRBD2|TRBJ2-1|15|.|TRBV10-3
TGTGCCATCAGTGGCAGCGGGAGTGCATCCAATGAGCAGTTCTTC
CAISGSGSASNEQFF
>.|TRBJ2-1|13|.|TRBV9
TGTGCCAGCAGCGTAGGAGGCGCGAAGGAGCAGTTCTTC
CASSVGGAKEQFF
>.|TRBJ2-7|19|.|TRBV5-1
TGCGCCAGCAGCTTCCAAGGTGCGTCAGGGGCGACGAGCTTAAACGAGCAGTACTTC
CASSFQGASGATSLNEQYF
>.|TRBJ2-3|17|.|TRBV28
TGTGCCAGCAGTATCCCCCGGACTCTCGATAGCACAGATACGCAGTATTTT
CASSIPRTLDSTDTQYF
>.|TRBJ2-1|12|once|TRBV27
TGTGCCAGCAGTGGGGGGTTAGGGGAGCAGTTCTTC
CASSGGLGEQFF
>.|TRBJ1-1|15|.|TRBV7-9
TGTGCCAGCAGCTTCAACGGACAGATGAACACTGAAGCTTTCTTT
CASSFNGQMNTEAFF
>.|TRBJ2-5|14|.|TRBV5-6
TGTGCCAGCAGCTTGGGGGTGAGCGAAGAGACCCAGTACTTC
CASSLGVSEETQYF
>.|TRBJ1-6|13|.|TRBV6-6
TGTGCCAGCAGTTACTCGACTCGATCACCCCTCCACTTT
CASSYSTRSPLHF
>TRBD2|TRBJ2-7|15|.|TRBV4-3
TGCGCCAGCAGCCACCCCCTAGCGGGGCGGGACGAGCAGTACTTC
CASSHPLAGRDEQYF
>TRBD2|TRBJ2-2|16|.|TRBV7-3
TGTGCCAGCAGCTCTCCTAGCGGGAGGGCGGGCGGGGAGCTGTTTTTT
CASSSPSGRAGGELFF
>TRBD2|TRBJ2-1|15|.|TRBV6-1
TGTGCCAGCAGTGGACTACCGGGGGGTTACAATGAGCAGTTCTTC
CASSGLPGGYNEQFF
>.|TRBJ2-7|13|.|TRBV5-4
TGTGCCAGCACACGACAGGTTCCCTACGAGCAGTACTTC
CASTRQVPYEQYF
>.|TRBJ1-6|13|.|TRBV27
TGTGCCAGCAGTTACGGGCCCAATTCACCCCTCCACTTT
CASSYGPNSPLHF